Below, 22 T cell receptor beta chains from the same sample are listed, as sequenced in a study of CD8+ T cells in alopecia areata. On the basis of CD4, CD8alpha, NKG2D, NKG2ACE and other markers, pooled cutaneous lymph node cells were sorted. cDNA reverse transcribed from extracted RNA served as the sequencing template. Assay: immunoSEQ multiplex PCR; the TCRdb copy retains only in-frame clones and omits some. The sample lists 200,000 to 300,000 clones, none appearing once, the ten largest making up 0.9% to 1.5%. Sequenced material: CD4+ T cells sorted from a lymph node. These receptors were collected from a C3H/HeJ mouse with alopecia areata. Strain haplotype (MHC): H2-k.

Comments on this clone: Gene labels here are mouse ones. Read data end 4 residues before the CDR3 end; the end is taken from the germline J gene. This chain links TRBV5 with TRBJ2-2, with D maybe TRBD1 (5 bases). CDR3 length: 14 amino acids. Trimming removed 4 bases at V and 4 bases at J, with 10 bases between. The germline V gene has CDR1 LGHNA and CDR2 YNLKQL (reference sequence). Here the CDR3 reads CASSPREGTGQLYF. CDR3 DNA (partial): TGTGCCAGCAGCCCCAGGGAAGGCACCGGG.

This clone was picked up a small number of times. The germline and genes are mouse ones. The CDR3 here is CASSQTGGDDTQYF. The CDR3 bases that were read are TGTGCCAGCAGCCAGACAGGGGGCGATGAC. The chain recombines TRBV13-1 with TRBJ2-5, with 10 bases that match TRBD1. The read comes to an end 4 residues before the CDR3 does, leaving the germline J gene to fill in the end. This CDR3 has 14 residues. Per germline, CDR1 NSHNY and CDR2 SYGAGN.

This clone came up a few times. Gene names refer to mouse genes. The observed sequence ends 4 residues before the CDR3 terminus, with the missing tail filled in from the germline J gene. The chain combines TRBV19 with TRBJ2-2; 8 nucleotides agree with TRBD1. The CDR3 length is 15 residues. The J segment lost 0 bases and the V segment lost 4 bases, leaving 2 bases of the junction unmatched. Germline loops: CDR1 FNHDT, CDR2 SITEND (reference sequence). CDR3 bases read: TGTGCCAGCAGTCAACAGGGGGCAAACACCGGG. It yields the protein CASSQQGANTG. The entire CDR3 sequence reads CASSQQGANTGQLYF.

This clone was detected only a few times. Any gene name here is a mouse gene name. The read ends 4 residues before the CDR3 terminus; that terminus is restored from the germline J gene. The same CDR3 arises from other DNA sequences in this sample as well. The gene calls are TRBV19 and TRBJ2-3, with 12 bases fitting TRBD1. The CDR3 has 15 amino acids. Germline V CDR1 and CDR2: FNHDT, SITEND (reference sequence). Trimming at V came to 2 bases and at J to 3 bases, leaving 1 base not matched to a gene. The CDR3 protein is CASSIGTGGAETLYF. The part of the CDR3 DNA that was read is TGTGCCAGCAGTATTGGGACAGGGGGCGCAGAA.

There are a few counts of this clone. Gene names follow the mouse nomenclature. The missing CDR3 end, 3 residues past where the read stops, is filled in from the germline J gene. This sample includes further DNA sequences coding for the same CDR3. V usage is TRBV13-2 and J usage is TRBJ1-6; a weak D match, TRBD1 (5 bases). TRBJ1-6 is marked as an open reading frame, function uncertain. Germline V lookup: CDR1 NNHNN, CDR2 SYGAGS (reference sequence). The CDR3 contains 16 residues. V was shortened by 0 bases and J by 4 bases, with 11 bases between the two germline ends. The sequenced CDR3 bases are TGTGCCAGCGGTGATGGTGGGGGAGGATATAATTCGCCC. Its protein product is CASGDGGGGYNSP. The CDR3 in full is CASGDGGGGYNSPLYF.

This clone was detected many times. Gene names and germline match the mouse. The read ends 4 residues shy of where the CDR3 ends; the end is completed using the germline J gene. The same CDR3 arises from other DNA sequences in this sample as well. V and J are TRBV1 and TRBJ2-1; 11 nucleotides agree with TRBD1. The V and J ends lost 3 bases and 3 bases, in that order; junction bases with no gene match: 1. This CDR3 is 15 amino acids long. The V gene's germline CDR1 is NSQYPW and CDR2 LRSPGD (reference sequence). The part of the CDR3 DNA that was read is TGCACCTGCAGTGCGGGGACAGGGGGCTATGCT. Encoded protein: CTCSAGTGGYA. The full CDR3 reads CTCSAGTGGYAEQFF.

As to this clone: Each gene name is a mouse one. The read is 4 residues too short to cover the CDR3 end, so that end is filled in from the germline J gene. Other nucleotide sequences in the sample specify the same CDR3. This sequence joins TRBV31 and TRBJ2-5; 8 bases are shared with TRBD2. This CDR3 has 14 residues. Germline V gives CDR1 GKSSPN, CDR2 SITVG. The part of the CDR3 DNA that was read is TGTGCCTGGAGTCTCGGACTGGGAAAAGAC. It yields the protein CAWSLGLGKD. The whole CDR3 protein reads CAWSLGLGKDTQYF.

A word on this clone: Mouse germline and gene names are used. The read ends 4 residues before the CDR3 terminus; that terminus is restored from the germline J gene. The chain carries TRBV1 and TRBJ1-2, with 10 bases fitting TRBD1. Germline trimming cut 1 base from V and 2 bases from J; bases unmatched to any gene: 4. The CDR3 contains 16 residues. Germline assignment: CDR1 NSQYPW and CDR2 LRSPGD (reference sequence). CDR3 DNA (partial): TGCACCTGCAGTGCAGGAGAGGGACAGGGGAACTCC. Residues: CTCSAGEGQGNS. The complete CDR3 reads CTCSAGEGQGNSDYTF.

This clone appeared many times. Any gene name here is a mouse gene name. The read is 4 residues too short to cover the CDR3 end, so that end is filled in from the germline J gene. Other DNA variants within this sample encode the same CDR3. The V gene is TRBV17, the J gene TRBJ2-2, with 9 bases that match TRBD1. CDR1 is MNHDT and CDR2 is YYDKIL in the germline V gene. The CDR3 runs to 14 residues. V lost 3 bases, J lost 6 bases, and 2 bases stayed unmatched. The CDR3 protein is CASSRGQGAGQLYF. CDR3 DNA, as far as it was read: TGTGCTAGCAGTAGGGGACAGGGTGCCGGG.

Comments on this clone: Mouse gene names and germline throughout. Read data end 4 residues before the CDR3 end; the end is taken from the germline J gene. Other DNA sequences in the same sample also yield this CDR3. The gene calls are TRBV19 and TRBJ2-1; 7 positions match TRBD2. V was pared by 4 bases and J by 0 bases, with 4 bases of the junction left unmatched. CDR3 length: 15 amino acids. The germline V gene encodes CDR1 FNHDT and CDR2 SITEND (reference sequence). This CDR3 reads CASSLRLGNYAEQFF. The CDR3 bases that were read are TGTGCCAGCAGTCTTCGACTGGGTAACTATGCT.

This clone was found a few times. Any gene name here is a mouse gene name. Coverage ceases 4 residues before the CDR3 finishes, and the germline J gene fills in the end. This chain uses TRBV1 with TRBJ1-2; D gene uncertain. CDR3 length equals 15 residues. CDR1 is NSQYPW, CDR2 LRSPGD, per germline (reference sequence). V was shortened by 0 bases and J by 3 bases, with 11 bases between the two germline ends. The CDR3 spells CTCSADWRQDSDYTF. CDR3 DNA, as far as it was read: TGCACCTGCAGTGCAGATTGGAGGCAGGACTCC. The full variable domain, with the rest looked up from reference TRBV1 and TRBJ1-2, is VTLLEQNPRWRLVPRGQAVNLRCILKNSQYPWMSWYQQDLQKQLQWLFTLRSPGDKEVKSLPGADYLATRVTDTELRLQVANMSQGRTLYCTCSADWRQDSDYTFGSGTRLLVI.

This clone was counted only a few times. Gene names and germline refer to mouse. The CDR3 is cut off 4 residues early in the read; its end comes from the germline J gene. V and J are TRBV19 and TRBJ1-2; 9 bases match TRBD1. This CDR3 comprises 14 residues. The germline CDR1 and CDR2 sequences are FNHDT and SITEND (reference sequence). J lost 4 bases, V lost 5 bases, and 6 bases had no gene match. The covered CDR3 bases are TGTGCCAGCAGAAAGGACAGGGGAAGCTCC. The encoded protein is CASRKDRGSS. The entire CDR3 protein is CASRKDRGSSDYTF. Full variable domain (missing parts from reference TRBV19 and TRBJ1-2): GGIITQTPKFLIGQEGQKLTLKCQQNFNHDTMYWYRQDSGKGLRLIYYSITENDLQKGDLSEGYDASREKKSSFSLTVTSAQKNEMAVFLCASRKDRGSSDYTFGSGTRLLVI.

A remark on this clone: The gene names given are mouse names. The read ends 4 residues shy of where the CDR3 ends; the end is completed using the germline J gene. The gene calls are TRBV13-3 and TRBJ2-3; TRBD2 agrees at 9 bases. In germline, CDR1 is NNHDY, CDR2 SYVADS. The CDR3 runs to 15 residues. After removal of 2 bases from V and 3 bases from J, the junction contained 4 bases not matched to a gene. The DNA read from the CDR3 is TGTGCCAGCAGTGAGAACTGGGGGGAGGCAGAA. It codes for CASSENWGEAE. The CDR3 in full is CASSENWGEAETLYF.

The table lists this clone with many counts. Mouse gene names apply. The read terminates 4 residues ahead of where the CDR3 ends, so the germline J gene completes it. Other nucleotide sequences in the sample specify the same CDR3. The V gene is TRBV19, the J gene TRBJ2-1, with D possibly matching TRBD2 (6 bases). CDR3 length: 14 amino acids. Trimming took 1 base from V and 1 from J, leaving 6 bases between them. CDR1 and CDR2 from the germline V gene are FNHDT and SITEND (reference sequence). CDR3 bases read: TGTGCCAGCAGTATATGGGGGAACTATGCT. It is translated as CASSIWGNYA. The entire CDR3 protein reads CASSIWGNYAEQFF.

As for this clone: Each gene name is a mouse one. The missing CDR3 end, 4 residues past where the read stops, is filled in from the germline J gene. The rearrangement links TRBV19 to TRBJ2-1, with a tentative D call TRBD1 (5 bases). The V and J ends lost 1 base and 0 bases respectively, with 8 bases between them. The germline V gene has CDR1 FNHDT and CDR2 SITEND (reference sequence). CDR3 length: 15 amino acids. The CDR3 here is CASSIRQPNYAEQFF. The part of the CDR3 DNA that was read is TGTGCCAGCAGTATACGACAGCCTAACTATGCT.

Regarding this clone: Genes and germline come from the mouse. The DNA ends 4 residues before the CDR3 does, and the rest of the CDR3 is filled in from the germline J gene. The chain has TRBV13-3 and TRBJ1-2; D unresolved. Trimming removed 6 bases from V and 2 bases from J, with 11 bases in between. Germline assignment: CDR1 NNHDY and CDR2 SYVADS. CDR3 length: 13 residues. The CDR3 sequence: CASNRKPNSDYTF. The covered CDR3 bases are TGTGCCAGCAACAGAAAACCTAACTCC.

This clone was seen at least ten times. Gene names are the mouse ones. The read is 4 residues too short to cover the CDR3 end, so that end is filled in from the germline J gene. Other DNA sequences in the same sample also yield this CDR3. The chain joins TRBV29 to TRBJ2-2, with D possibly being TRBD1 (6 bases). The CDR3 covers 14 residues. Germline V lookup: CDR1 MSHET, CDR2 SYDVDS. V lost 3 bases, J lost 2 bases, and 7 bases lay in between. The CDR3 protein is CASSLRGNTGQLYF. CDR3 bases read: TGTGCTAGCAGTTTGAGGGGGAACACCGGG.

A note on this clone: The gene symbols are mouse symbols. The read halts 4 residues ahead of the CDR3 end, with the missing end drawn from the germline J gene. The chain combines TRBV31 with TRBJ2-1; 7 nucleotides agree with TRBD2. Germline CDR1 and CDR2: GKSSPN and SITVG. With 0 bases clipped from V and 4 bases from J, the junction kept 3 bases outside the gene matches. The CDR3 runs 14 residues. This chain's CDR3 is CAWSLMGLYAEQFF. CDR3 DNA, as far as it was read: TGTGCCTGGAGTCTAATGGGACTGTATGCT.

Details on this clone: The listed genes are named as in mouse. The part of the CDR3 DNA that was read is TGTGCCAGCAGCCCCTTACTGGGGGGACAAGAC. Its protein is CASSPLLGGQD. The whole CDR3 sequence reads CASSPLLGGQDTQYF. The chain couples TRBV4 to TRBJ2-5; 9 bases are shared with TRBD2. The read terminates 4 residues before the CDR3 end, so the remaining end is supplied by the germline J gene. Germline V lookup: CDR1 LGHDT, CDR2 YNNKQL (reference sequence). This CDR3 contains 15 residues. Trimming took 5 bases from V and 3 from J; bases not matched to a gene: 6.

This clone was detected only a few times. A much larger clone differs from this one at a single base, so this may be a read error. Genes and germline come from the mouse. The read falls 4 residues short of the CDR3 end, and the missing part is taken from the germline J gene. The V gene is TRBV4, the J gene TRBJ2-1; D is perhaps TRBD1 (6 bases). CDR1 LGHDT and CDR2 YNNKQL come from the germline V gene (reference sequence). The V gene lost 5 bases and the J gene lost 3 bases, with 8 bases spanning the gap. The CDR3 spans 13 residues. The CDR3 protein is CASSQDSYAEQFF. The CDR3 bases that were read are TGTGCCAGCAGCCAGGACAGCTATGCT.

This clone was counted a few times. Germline and genes: mouse. The read ends 4 residues early relative to the CDR3; the germline J gene fills the gap. Other DNA variants within this sample encode the same CDR3. The V gene is TRBV19, the J gene TRBJ1-2, with 10 bases lining up with TRBD1. The trim removed 5 bases at V and 2 bases at J, leaving 3 bases unmatched. The CDR3 totals 14 residues. Germline CDR1 FNHDT, CDR2 SITEND (reference sequence). The CDR3 reads CASSLTGGNSDYTF. CDR3 DNA (partial): TGTGCCAGCAGCCTGACAGGGGGCAACTCC.

This clone has a handful of counts. Genes and germline are mouse. The read finishes 4 residues shy of the CDR3 end, and the germline J gene is used to complete it. Other DNA sequences in this specimen translate into the identical CDR3. The chain is built from TRBV19 and TRBJ1-1; no reliable D call. The CDR3 loop spans 12 amino acids. The V gene lost 2 bases and the J gene lost 4 bases, with 6 bases spanning the gap. CDR1 FNHDT and CDR2 SITEND come from the germline V gene (reference sequence). This CDR3 reads CASSIKGTEVFF. CDR3 bases read: TGTGCCAGCAGTATCAAGGGCACA.